This passage covers 16 T cell receptor beta chains from one sample sequenced in a study of cytomegalovirus exposure and HLA in healthy donors. PCR primers comprised 60 Vbeta and 13 Jbeta primers. Sequencing used immunoSEQ multiplex PCR; TCRdb keeps in-frame clones, though not all of them. Here the sample spans about 110,000 clones, around 61% being singletons. Specimen: PBMCs. These receptors all stem from a woman in her 30s in good health and CMV-seronegative.

The chain has TRBV11-3 and TRBJ2-3; 7 nucleotides agree with TRBD2. The CDR3 has 15 amino acids. J was trimmed by 2 bases and V by 2 bases; bases with no gene match: 4. Germline CDR1 SGHNT, CDR2 YENEEA. CDR3 nucleotide sequence: TGTGCCAGCAGCTTAAGCGGGACCCCCACAGATACGCAGTATTTT. This sequence encodes CASSLSGTPTDTQYF.

This chain uses TRBV5-1 with TRBJ2-5; 7 bases align to TRBD1. V dropped 6 bases and J dropped 5; count of bases not matched to a gene: 7. The CDR3 covers 13 residues. Germline V CDR1 and CDR2: SGHRS, YFSETQ. The CDR3: CASNEGARETQYF. The CDR3 DNA is TGCGCCAGCAATGAGGGGGCAAGGGAGACCCAGTACTTC.

The chain is built from TRBV6-1 and TRBJ2-5, with TRBD2 matching over 9 bases. Germline loops: CDR1 MNHNS, CDR2 SASEGT. The ends lost 8 bases at V and 10 bases at J; junction bases unmatched: 8. CDR3 length equals 12 residues. CDR3 sequence: CASGGRAFFQYF. The CDR3 DNA is TGTGCCAGCGGCGGGAGGGCCTTTTTCCAGTACTTC.

Details on this clone: Relative to the germline gene, one junction end is altered; a read error may explain this. This sequence joins TRBV7-9 and TRBJ2-1, with D unresolved. Germline V lookup: CDR1 SEHNR, CDR2 FQNEAQ (reference sequence). This CDR3 region has 16 residues. The CDR3 here is CAGSLSEKDSYNEQFF. The CDR3 bases are TGTGCCGGCAGCCTAAGCGAAAAGGACTCCTACAATGAGCAGTTCTTC.

This clone was seen a few times. The chain couples TRBV9 to TRBJ2-1; possibly TRBD2 for D (5 bases). The CDR3 is 16 amino acids. Trimming pared 3 bases from V and 4 bases from J, leaving 17 bases between. From germline, CDR1 is SGDLS and CDR2 YYNGEE. The CDR3 sequence is CASSGNGDHGYNEQFF. CDR3 nucleotides: TGTGCCAGCAGCGGAAACGGGGATCATGGGTACAATGAGCAGTTCTTC.

This clone was counted a single time. CDR3 nucleotide sequence: TGTGCCAGCGAAAACGATCAGGGGGCTCACTACGAGCAGTACTTC. The encoded protein is CASENDQGAHYEQYF. The V call is TRBV2, the J call TRBJ2-7, with TRBD1 matching 8 bases. CDR1 is SNHLY and CDR2 is FYNNEI in the germline V gene. The trim removed 8 bases at V and 3 bases at J, leaving 12 bases unmatched. This CDR3 is built from 15 residues.

The chain recombines TRBV5-1 with TRBJ1-2, with D perhaps matching TRBD1 (5 bases). Germline assignment: CDR1 SGHRS and CDR2 YFSETQ. Trimming pared 0 bases from V and 4 bases from J, leaving 10 bases between. This CDR3 is 14 amino acids long. CDR3 residues: CASSLAKGFYGYTF. The CDR3 DNA is TGCGCCAGCAGCTTGGCCAAGGGGTTCTATGGCTACACCTTC.

The chain carries TRBV7-9 and TRBJ2-5, with 12 bases that match TRBD2. Germline V CDR1 and CDR2: SEHNR, FQNEAQ (reference sequence). J gave up 0 bases and V 4 bases, and 6 bases lay outside the gene matches. The CDR3 covers 17 residues. The CDR3 spells CASSSGLAGPYQETQYF. The CDR3 DNA follows: TGTGCCAGCAGCTCCGGACTAGCGGGACCTTACCAAGAGACCCAGTACTTC.

The CDR3 is CATRTDRLINTIYF. The CDR3 DNA follows: TGTGCCACAAGAACGGACAGACTCATAAACACCATATATTTT. The gene calls are TRBV15 and TRBJ1-3; D is perhaps TRBD1 (6 bases). The CDR3 loop spans 14 amino acids. V shed 9 bases and J shed 6 bases, with 18 bases lying between them. The germline V gene encodes CDR1 LNHNV and CDR2 YYDKDF (reference sequence).

This sequence joins TRBV10-3 and TRBJ2-7; TRBD1 matches at 7 bases. J was trimmed by 3 bases and V by 4 bases; bases with no gene match: 6. Germline CDR1 and CDR2: ENHRY and SYGVKD. This CDR3 is 14 amino acids long. The DNA for the CDR3 is TGTGCCATCAGTGTAGATCCAGGGGGCTACGAGCAGTACTTC. This codes for CAISVDPGGYEQYF.

The V call is TRBV28, the J call TRBJ1-3; TRBD1 might be the D (6 bases). Trimming left V 5 bases short and J 3 bases short, with 17 bases between. The CDR3 contains 16 residues. Looked up from germline, CDR1 is MDHEN and CDR2 is SYDVKM. The CDR3 bases are TGTGCCAGCAGTAAGTCCCGGGACACTTTTGGAAACACCATATATTTT. Its translation: CASSKSRDTFGNTIYF.

V gene TRBV5-4 combines with J gene TRBJ2-7; 14 bases align to TRBD2. Unmatched junction bases numbered 8, after V lost 4 bases and J lost 2 bases. The CDR3 consists of 17 residues. Germline CDR1 is SGHNT and CDR2 is YYREEE (reference sequence). CDR3 sequence reads: CASSRGLAGAPTYEQYF. The CDR3 DNA reads as TGTGCCAGCAGCCGGGGACTAGCGGGAGCGCCGACCTACGAGCAGTACTTC.

This chain connects TRBV9 to TRBJ2-1; 8 bases map to TRBD2. Germline V gene lookup returns CDR1 SGDLS and CDR2 YYNGEE. V lost 4 bases, J lost 0 bases, and 3 bases stayed unmatched. This CDR3 has 15 residues. CDR3 nucleotide sequence: TGTGCCAGCAGCTTCAGCGGGAGCTCCTACAATGAGCAGTTCTTC. Residues: CASSFSGSSYNEQFF.

The rearrangement joins TRBV19 to TRBJ2-2; TRBD1 agrees at 7 bases. This CDR3 contains 19 residues. J lost 3 bases, V lost 5 bases, and 18 bases had no gene match. Germline CDR1 is LNHDA and CDR2 is SQIVND (reference sequence). The CDR3 spells CASSVPGRRLGGDTGELFF. The CDR3 region has the DNA TGTGCCAGTAGTGTCCCGGGACGGAGATTAGGGGGCGACACCGGGGAGCTGTTTTTT. The entire variable domain, with the rest obtained from reference TRBV19 and TRBJ2-2, is as follows: DGGITQSPKYLFRKEGQNVTLSCEQNLNHDAMYWYRQDPGQGLRLIYYSQIVNDFQKGDIAEGYSVSREKKESFPLTVTSAQKNPTAFYLCASSVPGRRLGGDTGELFFGEGSRLTVL.

This sequence joins TRBV7-6 and TRBJ1-5; D is possibly TRBD1 (5 bases). Germline CDR1 is SGHVS and CDR2 is FNYEAQ. The germline V and J ends were trimmed by 0 bases and 6 bases, with 12 bases remaining between them. The CDR3 runs to 15 residues. CDR3 in DNA: TGTGCCAGCAGCTTAGCGCCGGGGGTTAGTCAGCCCCAGCATTTT. Protein sequence: CASSLAPGVSQPQHF.

This chain connects TRBV5-4 to TRBJ2-1; D unclear. CDR1 is SGHNT, CDR2 YYREEE, per germline (reference sequence). V lost 0 bases and J 5 bases, leaving 6 bases between the germline ends. This CDR3 has 13 amino acids. In nucleotides, the CDR3 is TGTGCCAGCAGCTTGGGTCGGGACAATGAGCAGTTCTTC. This codes for CASSLGRDNEQFF.